The T cell receptor (beta chain) described here comes from a study of tumor and adjacent non-tumor tissue in lung cancer. Study-wide context: On average, productive TCRbeta reads reached roughly 4 million per sample.

TCRbeta libraries were built with three rounds of nested PCR, modified from ARM-PCR. Each CDR3 protein is one row after TCRdb ran MiXCR on the multiplex PCR reads. The sample gives over 100,000 distinct CDR3 sequences, 60% to 70% of which show up once; around 20% is in the top ten. Study-level findings and limits: Normal lung showed higher cumulative top 100 clone frequency than tumor.

This sample's RNA came from whole unsorted tissue. This non-tumor lung sample came from over 3 cm beyond the tumor edge. Between August and November 2014, newly diagnosed, chemotherapy-naive lung cancer patients underwent thoracic surgery in China. Details on this clonotype: Its antigen remains unknown. This CDR3 fails to terminate in the conserved phenylalanine or tryptophan, so it likely reflects a read error.

Sequencing was carried out using distant non-tumor lung tissue. The clonotype originates from a man between 60 and 75 years old with non-small cell lung cancer.

DNA of the CDR3: TGCAGTGCTGGGGACAGGGGAAATGATTCACCCCTCCACCTT. Translation gives CSAGDRGNDSPLHL. The V call is TRBV20-1, the J call TRBJ1-6; the match to TRBD1 covers 10 bases. Germline V gene sequence: CDR1 DFQATT, CDR2 SNEGSKA (reference sequence). The CDR3 loop spans 14 amino acids. Losses at the gene ends were 5 bases for V and 8 bases for J; bases not matched to a gene: 6.